One sample yielded the 27 T cell receptor beta chains listed below, sequenced in a study of blood T cell repertoires in COVID-19. TCRdb's copy holds only in-frame clones and misses some; the assay was immunoSEQ multiplex PCR. The sample consists of about 71,000 clones, around 80% of them appearing once. The source material was peripheral blood. Every receptor here comes from an elderly woman with acute or convalescent COVID-19.

This clone was found many times. The rearrangement joins TRBV14 to TRBJ2-1, with 12 bases that match TRBD2. Germline assignment: CDR1 SGHDN and CDR2 FVKESK. The CDR3 is 16 residues long. V gave up 3 bases and J gave up 3 bases; unmatched junction bases: 3. In DNA form, the CDR3 reads TGTGCCAGCAGCCAGGCTAGCGGGAGGGTCTACAATGAGCAGTTCTTC. It specifies CASSQASGRVYNEQFF.

The V and J genes are TRBV27 and TRBJ2-5; 14 nucleotides agree with TRBD2. Germline V gene sequence: CDR1 MNHEY, CDR2 SMNVEV (reference sequence). J gave up 4 bases and V 3 bases, and 1 base lay outside the gene matches. The CDR3 consists of 15 residues. CDR3 amino acids: CASSFGTSGRETQYF. Here the CDR3 DNA reads TGTGCCAGCAGTTTCGGGACTAGCGGGAGAGAGACCCAGTACTTC.

The chain recombines TRBV28 with TRBJ1-6; the D is unclear. V was shortened by 5 bases and J by 2 bases, with 10 bases between the two germline ends. This CDR3 is 15 amino acids long. Per the germline V gene, CDR1 is MDHEN and CDR2 is SYDVKM. The CDR3 is CASSPVGPYNSPLHF. The CDR3 DNA reads TGTGCCAGCAGTCCCGTGGGCCCCTATAATTCACCCCTCCACTTT.

V usage is TRBV4-3 and J usage is TRBJ2-7; D perhaps matches TRBD2 (6 bases). V dropped 3 bases and J dropped 0 bases, with 12 bases sitting between them. Germline CDR1 is LGHNA and CDR2 is YSLEER. The CDR3 contains 15 residues. CDR3 sequence reads: CASSQGSSVSYEQYF. CDR3 nucleotides: TGCGCCAGCAGCCAGGGCTCTAGCGTCTCCTACGAGCAGTACTTC.

The chain uses TRBV6-2 or TRBV6-3 and TRBJ2-5; 7 bases are shared with TRBD2. Germline loops: CDR1 MNHEY, CDR2 SVGEGT. V gave up 2 bases and J gave up 9 bases; unmatched junction bases: 18. The CDR3 length is 17 residues. The CDR3 loop is CASSYPQPRSSGQAQYF. The CDR3 DNA follows: TGTGCCAGCAGTTACCCACAGCCCCGGTCTAGCGGCCAGGCCCAGTACTTC.

This chain connects TRBV28 to TRBJ2-2; D not certain. From germline, CDR1 is MDHEN and CDR2 SYDVKM. With 7 bases removed from V and 0 bases from J, the gap between germline ends came to 9 bases. The CDR3 extends over 14 amino acids. The CDR3: CASTLSSNTGELFF. CDR3 in DNA: TGTGCCAGCACCCTGTCTTCGAACACCGGGGAGCTGTTTTTT.

V gene TRBV9 combines with J gene TRBJ2-1, with 7 bases lining up with TRBD2. The CDR3 consists of 16 residues. CDR1 SGDLS and CDR2 YYNGEE come from the germline V gene. Losses at the gene ends were 0 bases for V and 3 bases for J; bases not matched to a gene: 6. The CDR3 reads CASSVGGGSIYNEQFF. In DNA, the CDR3 is TGTGCCAGCAGCGTAGGGGGCGGGAGTATCTACAATGAGCAGTTCTTC.

In nucleotides, the CDR3 is TGTGCCAGCAGCTTGGGAGACAGGGGTGCGGGGGAGCTGTTTTTT. Residues: CASSLGDRGAGELFF. This sequence joins TRBV5-4 and TRBJ2-2; 8 positions agree with TRBD1. The CDR3 runs to 15 residues. Germline V lookup: CDR1 SGHNT, CDR2 YYREEE (reference sequence). Losses at the gene ends were 0 bases for V and 8 bases for J; bases not matched to a gene: 6.

This clone was detected a few times. The genes are TRBV28 and TRBJ2-1, with D possibly being TRBD1 (6 bases). V shed 5 bases and J shed 3 bases, with 11 bases lying between them. Germline CDR1 is MDHEN and CDR2 is SYDVKM. The CDR3 has 14 residues. Here the CDR3 DNA reads TGTGCCAGCAGTCCCCCAGGGGACTACAATGAGCAGTTCTTC. Residues: CASSPPGDYNEQFF.

Here the CDR3 reads CSVRRRDTPNYGYTF. The CDR3 region has the DNA TGCAGCGTACGACGACGGGACACACCTAACTATGGCTACACCTTC. This chain joins TRBV29-1 and TRBJ1-2; TRBD1 might be the D (6 bases). V was shortened by 6 bases and J by 0 bases, with 17 bases between the two germline ends. CDR1 is SQVTM, CDR2 ANQGSEA, per germline. The CDR3 runs to 15 residues.

This chain connects TRBV5-1 to TRBJ2-3, with 7 bases fitting TRBD1. Trimming removed 4 bases from V and 0 bases from J; junction bases left unmatched: 2. The V gene's germline CDR1 is SGHRS and CDR2 YFSETQ. The CDR3 consists of 14 residues. The CDR3 DNA is TGCGCCAGCAGCCAACAGGGGAGCACAGATACGCAGTATTTT. Translated: CASSQQGSTDTQYF.

DNA of the CDR3: TGTGCCAGCAGCTCCTGGGCCTCCTATAATTCACCCCTCCACTTT. Protein: CASSSWASYNSPLHF. The rearrangement joins TRBV7-8 to TRBJ1-6; D is uncertain. CDR1 is SGHVS, CDR2 FQNEAQ, per germline. The CDR3 consists of 15 residues. V shed 4 bases and J shed 0 bases, with 7 bases lying between them. The whole variable domain, remainder taken from reference TRBV7-8 and TRBJ1-6, is GAGVSQSPRYKVAKRGQDVALRCDPISGHVSLFWYQQALGQGPEFLTYFQNEAQLDKSGLPSDRFFAERPEGSVSTLKIQRTQQEDSAVYLCASSSWASYNSPLHFGNGTRLTVT.

V gene TRBV4-2 combines with J gene TRBJ2-7; perhaps TRBD2 as D (5 bases). The CDR3 runs 14 residues. From germline, CDR1 is LGHNA and CDR2 YNFKEQ. Trimming removed 1 base at V and 7 bases at J, with 14 bases between. The CDR3 DNA is TGTGCCAGCAGCCAAGCGGGGAGTCTGGGTGAGCAGTACTTC. It yields the protein CASSQAGSLGEQYF.

The chain couples TRBV4-2 to TRBJ2-1, with 8 positions matching TRBD2. The CDR3 covers 15 residues. The V segment lost 5 bases and the J segment 9 bases; nucleotides outside the gene matches: 12. CDR1 and CDR2 (germline): LGHNA, YNFKEQ. The CDR3, as DNA: TGTGCCAGCAGCGCAGACGGGAGGGCCGGCGGTGAGCAGTTCTTC. Protein: CASSADGRAGGEQFF.

The CDR3 reads CASSASLIGETQYF. The CDR3 DNA is TGTGCCAGCAGTGCAAGCCTAATCGGGGAGACCCAGTACTTC. The chain recombines TRBV28 with TRBJ2-5; D not resolved. Per the germline V gene, CDR1 is MDHEN and CDR2 is SYDVKM. The length of the CDR3 is 14 residues. Trimming removed 5 bases at V and 5 bases at J, with 15 bases between.

The genes are TRBV3-1 (or the pseudogene TRBV3-2) and TRBJ2-3; TRBD2 agrees at 9 bases. After removal of 4 bases from V and 0 bases from J, the junction contained 8 bases not matched to a gene. This CDR3 is 17 amino acids long. Germline-derived CDR1 and CDR2 are LGHDT and YNNKEL (reference sequence). CDR3 in amino acids: CASSLAGATGSTDTQYF. In DNA, the CDR3 is TGTGCCAGCAGCCTAGCGGGAGCGACAGGTAGCACAGATACGCAGTATTTT.

The rearrangement joins TRBV2 to TRBJ2-7; 9 bases are shared with TRBD1. The ends lost 6 bases at V and 5 bases at J; junction bases unmatched: 8. The length of the CDR3 is 14 residues. Germline assignment: CDR1 SNHLY and CDR2 FYNNEI. The CDR3 DNA sequence: TGTGCCAGCAGGGCCGGGACAGGGCCCAACGAGCAGTACTTC. Protein sequence: CASRAGTGPNEQYF.

The CDR3 spells CASSPLLPVIPNQPQHF. Here the CDR3 DNA reads TGCGCCAGCAGCCCCCTTCTTCCGGTTATACCTAATCAGCCCCAGCATTTT. This chain uses TRBV4-1 with TRBJ1-5; D not resolved. Germline CDR1 is MGHRA and CDR2 is YSYEKL. Trimming removed 4 bases from V and 4 bases from J, with 20 bases in between. CDR3 length: 17 amino acids.

Written as DNA, the CDR3 is TGTGCCAGTACCCAGGGGGCCGCTAACTATGGCTACACCTTC. As protein: CASTQGAANYGYTF. The chain has TRBV19 and TRBJ1-2; 8 bases align to TRBD1. V was clipped by 7 bases and J by 0 bases; unmatched bases: 4. This CDR3 spans 14 amino acids. Germline CDR1 reads LNHDA; CDR2 reads SQIVND (reference sequence).

The J gene is TRBJ1-5, the V gene TRBV19; D unclear. The CDR3 extends over 15 amino acids. Germline loops: CDR1 LNHDA, CDR2 SQIVND (reference sequence). Trimming pared 4 bases from V and 6 bases from J, leaving 16 bases between. CDR3: CASSTQGGSGQPQHF. Written as DNA, the CDR3 is TGTGCCAGTAGTACTCAAGGTGGGAGCGGTCAGCCCCAGCATTTT. Full variable domain (missing parts from reference TRBV19 and TRBJ1-5): DGGITQSPKYLFRKEGQNVTLSCEQNLNHDAMYWYRQDPGQGLRLIYYSQIVNDFQKGDIAEGYSVSREKKESFPLTVTSAQKNPTAFYLCASSTQGGSGQPQHFGDGTRLSIL.

This sequence joins TRBV30 and TRBJ2-1; perhaps TRBD2 as D (6 bases). The germline V gene encodes CDR1 GTSNPN and CDR2 SVGIG (reference sequence). The CDR3 consists of 14 residues. V dropped 0 bases and J dropped 7 bases, with 13 bases sitting between them. Written as DNA, the CDR3 is TGTGCCTGGAGTGTCGGGGACTGGCTTAATGAGCAGTTCTTC. Protein product: CAWSVGDWLNEQFF. The whole variable domain, filled in from reference TRBV30 and TRBJ2-1, reads SQTIHQWPATLVQPVGSPLSLECTVEGTSNPNLYWYRQAAGRGLQLLFYSVGIGQISSEVPQNLSASRPQDRQFILSSKKLLLSDSGFYLCAWSVGDWLNEQFFGPGTRLTVL.

The V gene is TRBV25-1, the J gene TRBJ2-7; TRBD2 agrees at 8 bases. Germline values: CDR1 MGHDK, CDR2 SYGVNS. The V and J ends lost 6 bases and 2 bases, in that order; junction bases with no gene match: 9. The CDR3 is made up of 15 amino acids. CDR3 sequence: CASSRTSGFPYEQYF. CDR3 DNA: TGTGCCAGCAGCCGTACTAGCGGTTTCCCCTACGAGCAGTACTTC.

V usage is TRBV9 and J usage is TRBJ1-1; the D gene is possibly TRBD1 (5 bases). The CDR3 loop spans 15 amino acids. Germline V gene data show CDR1 as SGDLS and CDR2 as YYNGEE. Trimming pared 0 bases from V and 5 bases from J, leaving 14 bases between. CDR3 sequence reads: CASSVDPGRGTEAFF. In DNA form, the CDR3 reads TGTGCCAGCAGCGTAGATCCCGGGCGGGGGACTGAAGCTTTCTTT.

The V call is TRBV19, the J call TRBJ2-2; 11 nucleotides align to TRBD1. Germline CDR1 and CDR2: LNHDA and SQIVND (reference sequence). This CDR3 is 15 amino acids long. The V and J ends lost 5 bases and 6 bases, in that order; junction bases with no gene match: 5. CDR3 amino acids: CASSFGQGAAGELFF. DNA of the CDR3: TGTGCCAGTAGTTTTGGACAGGGGGCGGCCGGGGAGCTGTTTTTT.

V gene TRBV6-1 combines with J gene TRBJ1-5; tentatively, D is TRBD1 (5 bases). This CDR3 contains 16 residues. Trimming stripped 7 bases from V and 2 bases from J, with 18 bases between. From germline, CDR1 is MNHNS and CDR2 SASEGT. CDR3 sequence: CASIDIRGIGNQPQHF. The CDR3 nucleotides are TGTGCCAGCATTGATATTAGGGGAATCGGCAATCAGCCCCAGCATTTT.

The rearrangement links TRBV7-9 to TRBJ2-5; D gene ambiguous. Trimming took 4 bases from V and 5 from J, leaving 8 bases between them. The germline V gene encodes CDR1 SEHNR and CDR2 FQNEAQ (reference sequence). CDR3 length: 12 residues. CDR3 nucleotide sequence: TGTGCCAGCAGCTCCTTACTTGAGACCCAGTACTTC. Protein product: CASSSLLETQYF.

The rearrangement joins TRBV2 to TRBJ2-4; D call uncertain. V was cut by 7 bases and J by 0 bases, with 10 bases left in between. The CDR3 runs 14 residues. The V gene's germline CDR1 is SNHLY and CDR2 FYNNEI. CDR3 in amino acids: CASKPTVAKNIQYF. The CDR3 DNA sequence: TGTGCCAGCAAACCGACTGTAGCCAAAAACATTCAGTACTTC.